These T cell receptor beta chains were read from a single sample in a study of blood T cell repertoires in COVID-19. The method was immunoSEQ multiplex PCR; TCRdb's version includes in-frame clones alone and lacks a portion of them. The sample gives some 170,000 clones, approximately 80% of which show up once; roughly 9% is in the top ten. Sequencing was done on a sample of peripheral blood. These receptors were collected from a woman older than 75 with active or convalescent COVID-19. Each CDR3 is given with its conserved first and last residue. A D gene is named only where the DNA matches it firmly. Only some rows state a clone size, as once, few, many or a class for expanded clones.

few	TRBD2	TRBV4-3	TRBJ2-1	TGCGCCAGCAGCCCACATACTAGCGGGGCCTACAATGAGCAGTTCTTC	CASSPHTSGAYNEQFF
-	-	TRBV29-1	TRBJ2-3	TGCAGCGTTGATACAGGCACAGATACGCAGTATTTT	CSVDTGTDTQYF
once	-	TRBV15	TRBJ1-2	TGTGCCACTTACCGGCGGGGGGGAATCGCGGGTGGCTACACCTTC	CATYRRGGIAGGYTF
-	-	TRBV4-3	TRBJ1-3	TGCGCCAGCAGCCCCCTGGCAAGGGGCTCCTCTGGAAACACCATATATTTT	CASSPLARGSSGNTIYF
-	-	TRBV7-9	TRBJ1-4	TGTGCCAGCAGTCCTAGTGTGTCAACTAATGAAAAACTGTTTTTT	CASSPSVSTNEKLFF
-	-	TRBV28	TRBJ1-6	TGTGCCAGCAGTTCCTCCAGGGAAAGCTCACCCCTCCACTTT	CASSSSRESSPLHF
once	-	TRBV10-3	TRBJ2-3	TGTGCCATCAGGGAAACCGGGAGCGCAGATACGCAGTATTTT	CAIRETGSADTQYF
-	-	TRBV25-1	TRBJ1-1	TGTGCCAGCAGTGAAGGTGGCAGGAACACTGAAGCTTTCTTT	CASSEGGRNTEAFF
few	TRBD1	TRBV29-1	TRBJ2-1	TGCAGCGTTACCGACAGGGACGAGCAGTTCTTC	CSVTDRDEQFF
-	-	TRBV3-1/TRBV3-2	TRBJ1-2	TGTGCCAGCAGCCAAGAAGGGGCTAAGAAGGCAGGCTACACCTTC	CASSQEGAKKAGYTF
-	TRBD1	TRBV4-3	TRBJ2-2	TGCGCCAGCAGCCAACCCCCGGACAGGGCGTATGACACCGGGGAGCTGTTTTTT	CASSQPPDRAYDTGELFF
once	-	TRBV19	TRBJ1-2	TGTGCCAGTAGTCTTCGTGAAGCCTATGGCTACACCTTC	CASSLREAYGYTF
few	-	TRBV19	TRBJ1-5	TGTGCCAGTAGGACGGAGGTGAACAATCAGCCCCAGCATTTT	CASRTEVNNQPQHF
-	-	TRBV7-2	TRBJ1-1	TGTGCCAGCAGTTCCCAAAGCTCGGAAGCTTTCTTT	CASSSQSSEAFF
few	-	TRBV12-5	TRBJ2-3	TGTGCTAGTGGTTCTACAGGGGATACGCAGTATTTT	CASGSTGDTQYF
-	-	TRBV6-1	TRBJ1-1	TGTGCCAGCAGTGAAGACGGCAGGGCGAACACTGAAGCTTTCTTT	CASSEDGRANTEAFF
-	-	TRBV6-6	TRBJ2-7	TGTGCCAGCAGTCGGGACTTAGCCTACGAGCAGTACTTC	CASSRDLAYEQYF
-	TRBD1	TRBV27	TRBJ2-3	TGTGCCAGCAGGGGACAGGGTGGGCCAGATACGCAGTATTTT	CASRGQGGPDTQYF
-	-	TRBV7-2	TRBJ1-2	TGTGCCAGCAGCTTAGACACGTTTAAACCCGATGGCTACACCTTC	CASSLDTFKPDGYTF
-	-	TRBV30	TRBJ1-6	TGTGCCTGGAGTGGACTGACCAATTCACCCCTCCACTTT	CAWSGLTNSPLHF
-	-	TRBV2	TRBJ1-3	TGTGCCAGCAGTGAGGGGAGGGGACACACCATATATTTT	CASSEGRGHTIYF
-	-	TRBV7-2	TRBJ2-3	TGTGCCAGCAGCTTAGGACGGCGGGATACGCAGTATTTT	CASSLGRRDTQYF
-	-	TRBV7-8	TRBJ1-2	TGTGCCAGCAGCCCCTCGGGGACTTATGGCTACACCTTC	CASSPSGTYGYTF
-	-	TRBV5-1	TRBJ2-7	TGCGCCAGCAGCCCGACAGGGGAGGGCCTCTACGAGCAGTACTTC	CASSPTGEGLYEQYF
-	TRBD1	TRBV5-5	TRBJ1-5	TGTGCCAGCAGCCAGGGACAGGGCGGCAATCAGCCCCAGCATTTT	CASSQGQGGNQPQHF
once	TRBD1	TRBV19	TRBJ2-1	TGTGCCAGTAGCCTCCGGGACAGATACAATGAGCAGTTCTTC	CASSLRDRYNEQFF
once	TRBD2	TRBV19	TRBJ2-5	TGTGCCAGTAAACTAGCGGGGGGCCAAGAGACCCAGTACTTC	CASKLAGGQETQYF
-	-	TRBV7-9	TRBJ1-5	TGTGCCAGCAGCTCCCTTTATCCGGCGGGGCCCCAGCATTTT	CASSSLYPAGPQHF
-	TRBD1	TRBV25-1	TRBJ2-5	TGTGCCAGCAGTGCCCCGACAGGGATTAGAGAGACCCAGTACTTC	CASSAPTGIRETQYF
-	TRBD2	TRBV7-8	TRBJ2-5	TGTGCCAGCAGCTTTACCCCGCGGGGGCAAGAGACCCAGTACTTC	CASSFTPRGQETQYF
-	TRBD2	TRBV19	TRBJ2-3	TGTGCCAGTAGTATCGCCGGACTAGCGCAAACAGATACGCAGTATTTT	CASSIAGLAQTDTQYF
-	-	TRBV20-1	TRBJ2-7	TGCAGTGCTAGTAGGGCAAGGGGTGGAACCTACGAGCAGTACTTC	CSASRARGGTYEQYF
-	-	TRBV5-8	TRBJ2-7	TGTGCCAGCAGCTTACCTCCCACTGTTGGTTACTTC	CASSLPPTVGYF
once	TRBD1	TRBV30	TRBJ2-7	TGTGCCTGGAACTTTAAGACCGGGACAGGGGGATCTCAATACTTC	CAWNFKTGTGGSQYF
-	-	TRBV19	TRBJ1-2	TGTGCCAGTAGTAGGGGCGATACTAACTATGGCTACACCTTC	CASSRGDTNYGYTF
-	-	TRBV5-1	TRBJ1-3	TGCGCCAGCAGCATTGGACAGACCTCTGGAAACACCATATATTTT	CASSIGQTSGNTIYF
-	TRBD1	TRBV6-6	TRBJ1-6	TGTGCCAGCAGAAGGGACAGTTCCTATAATTCACCCCTCCACTTT	CASRRDSSYNSPLHF
-	-	TRBV19	TRBJ1-2	TGTGCCAGTAGGAACCAAGAGGGAGTTTACGGCTACACCTTC	CASRNQEGVYGYTF
-	-	TRBV3-1/TRBV3-2	TRBJ1-5	TGTGCCAGCAGCCAAGGCACAGCCTACAATCAGCCCCAGCATTTT	CASSQGTAYNQPQHF
-	-	TRBV7-9	TRBJ2-3	TGTGCCAGCAGCTTAGTCTCCGGTAGCACAGATACGCAGTATTTT	CASSLVSGSTDTQYF
-	TRBD1	TRBV5-4	TRBJ1-2	TGTGCCAGCAGCTTGGGACTCTCCGGGACAGGGAAGGGCTACACCTTC	CASSLGLSGTGKGYTF
-	TRBD2	TRBV7-6	TRBJ2-3	TGTGCCAGCAGCTTAGTGGGACGGGGGGGCCCAGATACGCAGTATTTT	CASSLVGRGGPDTQYF
-	TRBD1	TRBV19	TRBJ1-2	TGTGCCAGTACGGGGACAGGGGGCAACTATGGCTACACCTTC	CASTGTGGNYGYTF
-	TRBD1	TRBV7-9	TRBJ1-2	TGTGCCAGCAGCCCAACTCGAGGACAGGCTAACTATGGCTACACCTTC	CASSPTRGQANYGYTF
-	TRBD1	TRBV7-7	TRBJ2-2	TGTGCTAGCAGGCAGGGGGCTGCGAACACCGGGGAGCTGTTTTTT	CASRQGAANTGELFF
once	TRBD1	TRBV30	TRBJ1-1	TGTGCCTGGAGTGCTGACAGGGGAGGGTTAACTGAAGCTTTCTTT	CAWSADRGGLTEAFF
-	TRBD1	TRBV6-5	TRBJ1-5	TGTGCCAGCAGCTCTACAGGGGGCTTATATCAGCCCCAGCATTTT	CASSSTGGLYQPQHF
-	TRBD2	TRBV7-6	TRBJ2-1	TGTGCCAGCAGCTTAGGTTCAGCGGGGGCATGGAATGAGCAGTTCTTC	CASSLGSAGAWNEQFF
few	-	TRBV16	TRBJ1-6	TGTGCCAGCAGCCAGCCAGGGGTGAATTCACCCCTCCACTTT	CASSQPGVNSPLHF
-	-	TRBV5-6	TRBJ2-1	TGTGCCAGCACCACCCTAGCCTTGGATGAGCAGTTCTTC	CASTTLALDEQFF
-	TRBD1	TRBV11-2	TRBJ2-5	TGTGCCAGCAGCTTGGACAGGGGGGCGAGAGAGACCCAGTACTTC	CASSLDRGARETQYF
-	-	TRBV9	TRBJ2-1	TGTGCCAGCAGCGTAGATATAGTCAACTACAATGAGCAGTTCTTC	CASSVDIVNYNEQFF
-	-	TRBV9	TRBJ2-1	TGTGCCAGCAGCGTAGAGTTTCAGGGCAATGAGCAGTTCTTC	CASSVEFQGNEQFF
-	TRBD1	TRBV27	TRBJ2-3	TGTGCCAGCAGTTGGGGACAGTCCGGAGGAGATACGCAGTATTTT	CASSWGQSGGDTQYF
-	-	TRBV6-5	TRBJ2-1	TGTGCCAGCAGTTTAACTGCGGGGCGGCGGAACAATGAGCAGTTCTTC	CASSLTAGRRNNEQFF
few	-	TRBV5-1	TRBJ1-6	TGCGCCAGCAGCCGAGGGTCGACACCGGGTAATTCACCCCTCCACTTT	CASSRGSTPGNSPLHF
-	TRBD1	TRBV9	TRBJ1-1	TGTGCCAGCACCCCGGGACAGTCCATGAGGGCTGAAGCTTTCTTT	CASTPGQSMRAEAFF
-	TRBD1	TRBV14	TRBJ1-5	TGTGCCAGCAGCCAAGCGGGACAGGGGGCTCAGCCCCAGCATTTT	CASSQAGQGAQPQHF
once	TRBD1	TRBV7-2	TRBJ2-7	TGTGCCAGCAGCTTAAAGGGGGCCTCCTACGAGCAGTACTTC	CASSLKGASYEQYF
-	-	TRBV12-5	TRBJ2-1	TGTGCTAGTGGTTTACAGGGTGGCTCCTACAATGAGCAGTTCTTC	CASGLQGGSYNEQFF